This TCR beta chain came from a study of control samples from healthy donors and cancer patients. Trimming pared 5 bases from V and 0 bases from J, leaving 20 bases between. Germline-derived CDR1 and CDR2 are MNHEY and SMNVEV (reference sequence). The CDR3 runs to 18 residues. The protocol was immunoSEQ multiplex PCR, while the TCRdb copy is restricted to in-frame clones and leaves out a portion. This table has about 130,000 clones, approximately 89% appearing once. This receptor was taken from a man younger than 30 in good health. The material sequenced was blood. The chain links TRBV27 to TRBJ1-5; D is unclear. The CDR3 spells CASSHPHGYSYSNQPQHF. The CDR3 nucleotides read TGTGCCAGCAGTCATCCCCATGGGTACTCTTATAGCAATCAGCCCCAGCATTTT.